Below, 10 T cell receptor beta chains from the same sample are listed, as sequenced in a study of blood T cell repertoires in COVID-19 (dated by TCRdb to 2018 to 2020). Receptor libraries were prepared by the immunoSEQ multiplex PCR assay. TCRdb provides this immuneACCESS table in a form limited to in-frame rearrangements. Some clones are lacking; in checked studies, under half of them reflect an unresolved V gene, and why the rest are absent is not known. The sample table lists 25,000 to 35,000 clones, 75% to 90% of them with a count of one. The ten largest make up 7.3% of the sample. The sample comprised peripheral blood. Receptors were obtained from a human donor in a cohort sampled during active COVID-19.

This chain connects TRBV10-3 to TRBJ1-4; a weak D match, TRBD1 (6 bases). The CDR3 is 15 residues long. Trimming took 4 bases from V and 2 from J, leaving 11 bases between them. The germline V gene encodes CDR1 ENHRY and CDR2 SYGVKD. The CDR3 DNA reads TGTGCCATCAGTGCGGTACAGGGCACTAATGAAAAACTGTTTTTT. It specifies CAISAVQGTNEKLFF.

The chain couples TRBV7-9 to TRBJ2-7, with 8 nucleotides matching TRBD1. The junction had 5 bases not matched to a gene; V was cut back by 4 bases and J by 3 bases. The CDR3 loop spans 14 amino acids. Germline V gives CDR1 SEHNR, CDR2 FQNEAQ (reference sequence). In DNA, the CDR3 is TGTGCCAGCAGCTCACAGGGGGTTATCTACGAGCAGTACTTC. This encodes CASSSQGVIYEQYF.

The rearrangement uses TRBV5-1 and TRBJ1-1, with 8 positions matching TRBD1. Germline CDR1 SGHRS, CDR2 YFSETQ. The CDR3 has 14 amino acids. The V and J ends lost 3 bases and 8 bases, in that order; junction bases with no gene match: 9. The CDR3 region is CASSSGQGGGEAFF. In DNA form, the CDR3 reads TGCGCCAGCAGCTCAGGACAGGGCGGCGGCGAAGCTTTCTTT.

This sequence joins TRBV28 and TRBJ2-1, with 8 bases fitting TRBD2. J was trimmed by 9 bases and V by 6 bases; bases with no gene match: 16. CDR3 length: 16 residues. The germline CDR1 and CDR2 sequences are MDHEN and SYDVKM. CDR3 coding DNA: TGTGCCAGCAGAACGGCCGTCCCGGGACTAGTTGGTGAGCAGTTCTTC. Amino acids: CASRTAVPGLVGEQFF.

The chain uses TRBV5-4 and TRBJ2-3; 7 bases are shared with TRBD1. This CDR3 contains 15 residues. The germline gives CDR1 SGHNT, CDR2 YYREEE (reference sequence). J was trimmed by 0 bases and V by 3 bases; bases with no gene match: 4. The CDR3, as DNA: TGTGCCAGCAGCTCCACAGGGGCTAGCACAGATACGCAGTATTTT. Protein sequence: CASSSTGASTDTQYF.

This chain links TRBV11-1 with TRBJ2-1, with a weak D call TRBD1 (6 bases). CDR3 size: 16 residues. Trimming took 3 bases from V and 3 from J, leaving 15 bases between them. Germline assignment: CDR1 SGHAT and CDR2 FQDESV (reference sequence). As DNA, the CDR3 is TGTGCCAGCAGCTTCCGGCGATGGGGACACTACAATGAGCAGTTCTTC. Its protein product is CASSFRRWGHYNEQFF.

The CDR3 DNA reads TGTGCCAGCAGCTTGTCAGGGGCCTACGAGCAGTACTTC. It is translated as CASSLSGAYEQYF. This chain links TRBV5-6 with TRBJ2-7, with D possibly being TRBD1 (6 bases). Germline V gene sequence: CDR1 SGHDT, CDR2 YYEEEE. Trimming took 1 base from V and 2 from J, leaving 7 bases between them. This CDR3 has 13 amino acids.

The chain employs TRBV6-5 and TRBJ1-2; D not certain. CDR1 and CDR2 (germline): MNHEY, SVGAGI. V lost 2 bases, J lost 8 bases, and 9 bases lay in between. CDR3 length: 12 residues. The CDR3 sequence: CASSYGGSGYTF. Here the CDR3 DNA reads TGTGCCAGCAGTTACGGAGGCTCGGGCTACACCTTC.

This rearrangement joins TRBV28 to TRBJ2-1; 12 nucleotides agree with TRBD2. Germline V gives CDR1 MDHEN, CDR2 SYDVKM. J lost 4 bases, V lost 2 bases, and 12 bases had no gene match. This CDR3 has 19 amino acids. The CDR3 DNA reads TGTGCCAGCAGTTTAGCCCCCCAGACTAGCGGGAGCCGATACAATGAGCAGTTCTTC. It encodes CASSLAPQTSGSRYNEQFF.

J is TRBJ2-1 and V is TRBV6-5, with 9 bases lining up with TRBD2. Trimming cost V 1 base and J 0 bases; bases outside gene matches: 1. The CDR3 contains 16 residues. Germline CDR1 reads MNHEY; CDR2 reads SVGAGI. The DNA for the CDR3 is TGTGCCAGCAGTTACTTTAGCGGGAGCTCCTACAATGAGCAGTTCTTC. Protein product: CASSYFSGSSYNEQFF.